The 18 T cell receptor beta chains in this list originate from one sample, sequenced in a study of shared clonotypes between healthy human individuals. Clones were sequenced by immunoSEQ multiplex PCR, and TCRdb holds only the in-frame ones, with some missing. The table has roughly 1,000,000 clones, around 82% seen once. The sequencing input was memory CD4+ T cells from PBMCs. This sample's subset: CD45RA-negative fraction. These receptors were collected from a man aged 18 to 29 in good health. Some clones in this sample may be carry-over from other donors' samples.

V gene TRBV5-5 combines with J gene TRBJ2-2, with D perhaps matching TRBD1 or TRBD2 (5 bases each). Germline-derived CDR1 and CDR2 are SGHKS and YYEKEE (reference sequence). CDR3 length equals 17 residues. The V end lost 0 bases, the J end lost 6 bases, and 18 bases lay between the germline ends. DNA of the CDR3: TGTGCCAGCAGCTTGGCTGGGGGTAGCGCTTACTCCGGGGAGCTGTTTTTT. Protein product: CASSLAGGSAYSGELFF.

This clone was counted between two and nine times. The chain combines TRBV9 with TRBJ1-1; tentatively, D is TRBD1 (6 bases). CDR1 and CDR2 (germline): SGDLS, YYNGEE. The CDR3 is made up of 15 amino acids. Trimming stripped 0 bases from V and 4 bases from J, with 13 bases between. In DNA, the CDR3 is TGTGCCAGCAGCGTAGCCGGGGGGCAGGTCACTGAAGCTTTCTTT. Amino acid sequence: CASSVAGGQVTEAFF.

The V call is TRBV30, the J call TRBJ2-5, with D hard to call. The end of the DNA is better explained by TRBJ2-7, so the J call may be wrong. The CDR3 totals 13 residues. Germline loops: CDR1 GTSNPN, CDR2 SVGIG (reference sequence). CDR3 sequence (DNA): TGTGCCTGGAGTCAACCGGGTCTCTACGAGCAGTACTTC. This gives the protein CAWSQPGLYEQYF.

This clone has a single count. CDR3 DNA: TGTGCCAGCAGTGAAGGGCCGGGGACCTATGGCTACACCTTC. This codes for CASSEGPGTYGYTF. This chain links TRBV2 with TRBJ1-2; maybe TRBD1 (5 bases). With 1 base removed from V and 4 bases from J, the gap between germline ends came to 10 bases. Germline V gene data show CDR1 as SNHLY and CDR2 as FYNNEI. CDR3 size: 14 residues.

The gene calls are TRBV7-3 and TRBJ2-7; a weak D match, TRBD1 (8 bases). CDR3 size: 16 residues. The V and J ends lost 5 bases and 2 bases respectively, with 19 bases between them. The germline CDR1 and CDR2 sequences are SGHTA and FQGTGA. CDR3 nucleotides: TGTGCCAGCAGCCTATCAGGGGGCGGGAGAACCTACGAGCAGTACTTC. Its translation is CASSLSGGGRTYEQYF.

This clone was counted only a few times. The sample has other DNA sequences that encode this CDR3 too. CDR3 sequence (DNA): TGTGCCAGCAGCGTAGGACAGGGGGGAACTGAAGCTTTCTTT. Residues: CASSVGQGGTEAFF. V is TRBV9 and J is TRBJ1-1, with 9 bases identical to TRBD1. The trim removed 0 bases at V and 5 bases at J, leaving 2 bases unmatched. Germline V lookup: CDR1 SGDLS, CDR2 YYNGEE. This CDR3 is 14 amino acids long.

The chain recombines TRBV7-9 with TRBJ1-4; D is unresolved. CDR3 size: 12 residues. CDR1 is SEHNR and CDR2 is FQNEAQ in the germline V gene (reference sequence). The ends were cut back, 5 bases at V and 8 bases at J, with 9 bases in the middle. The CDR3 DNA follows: TGTGCCAGCAGCAGGGCCAGCGAAAAACTGTTTTTT. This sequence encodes CASSRASEKLFF.

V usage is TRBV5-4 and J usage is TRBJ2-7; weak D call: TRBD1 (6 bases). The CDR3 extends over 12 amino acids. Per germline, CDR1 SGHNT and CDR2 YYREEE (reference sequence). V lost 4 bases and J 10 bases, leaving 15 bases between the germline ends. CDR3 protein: CASSQNRVPQYF. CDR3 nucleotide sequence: TGTGCCAGCAGCCAGAACAGGGTCCCACAGTACTTC.

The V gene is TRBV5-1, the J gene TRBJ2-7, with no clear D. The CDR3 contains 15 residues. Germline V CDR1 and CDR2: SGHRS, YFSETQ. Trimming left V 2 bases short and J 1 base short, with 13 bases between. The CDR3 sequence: CASSFRSGRSYEQYF. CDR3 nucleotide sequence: TGCGCCAGCAGCTTTAGGTCAGGCCGATCCTACGAGCAGTACTTC.

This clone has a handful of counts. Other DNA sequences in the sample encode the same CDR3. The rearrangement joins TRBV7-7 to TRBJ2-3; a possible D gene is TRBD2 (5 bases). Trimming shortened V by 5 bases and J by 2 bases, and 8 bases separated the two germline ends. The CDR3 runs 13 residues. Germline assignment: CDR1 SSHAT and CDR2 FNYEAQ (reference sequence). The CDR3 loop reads CASSLGLTDTQYF. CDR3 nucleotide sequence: TGTGCCAGCAGCCTAGGACTCACAGATACGCAGTATTTT.

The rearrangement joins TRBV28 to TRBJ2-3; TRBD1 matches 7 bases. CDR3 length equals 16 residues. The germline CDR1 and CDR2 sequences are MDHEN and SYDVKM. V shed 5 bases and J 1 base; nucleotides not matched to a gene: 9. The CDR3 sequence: CASSPTTGWGTDTQYF. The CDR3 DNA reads TGTGCCAGCAGTCCAACGACAGGGTGGGGCACAGATACGCAGTATTTT.

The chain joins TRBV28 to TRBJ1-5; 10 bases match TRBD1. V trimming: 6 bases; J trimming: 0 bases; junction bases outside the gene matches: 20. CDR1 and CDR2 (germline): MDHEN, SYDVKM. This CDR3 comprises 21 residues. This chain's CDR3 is CASSIRDFRDRGTHSNQPQHF. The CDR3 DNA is TGTGCCAGCAGCATAAGGGACTTCCGGGACAGGGGCACTCATAGCAATCAGCCCCAGCATTTT.

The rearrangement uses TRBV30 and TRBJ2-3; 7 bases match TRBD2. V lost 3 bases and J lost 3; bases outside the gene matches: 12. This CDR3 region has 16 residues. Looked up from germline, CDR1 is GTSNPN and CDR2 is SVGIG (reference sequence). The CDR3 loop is CAWSVPGGSATDTQYF. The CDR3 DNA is TGTGCCTGGAGCGTCCCTGGCGGGAGTGCAACAGATACGCAGTATTTT.

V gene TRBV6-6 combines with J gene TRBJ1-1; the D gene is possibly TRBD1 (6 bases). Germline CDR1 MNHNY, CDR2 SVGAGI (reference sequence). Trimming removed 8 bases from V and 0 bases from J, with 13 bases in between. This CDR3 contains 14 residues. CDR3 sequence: CASRGGAMNTEAFF. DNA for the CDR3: TGTGCCAGCCGGGGGGGGGCCATGAACACTGAAGCTTTCTTT.

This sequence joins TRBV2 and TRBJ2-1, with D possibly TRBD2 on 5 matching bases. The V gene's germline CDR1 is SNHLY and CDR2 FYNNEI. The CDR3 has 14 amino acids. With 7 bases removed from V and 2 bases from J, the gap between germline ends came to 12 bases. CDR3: CASIERITYNEQFF. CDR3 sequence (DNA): TGTGCCAGCATTGAGCGGATAACCTACAATGAGCAGTTCTTC.

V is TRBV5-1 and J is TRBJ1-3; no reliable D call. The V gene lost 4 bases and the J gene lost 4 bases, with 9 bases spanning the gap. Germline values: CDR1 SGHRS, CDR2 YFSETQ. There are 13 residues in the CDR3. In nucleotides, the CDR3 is TGCGCCAGCAGCACGGATGGGGGAAACACCATATATTTT. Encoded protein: CASSTDGGNTIYF.

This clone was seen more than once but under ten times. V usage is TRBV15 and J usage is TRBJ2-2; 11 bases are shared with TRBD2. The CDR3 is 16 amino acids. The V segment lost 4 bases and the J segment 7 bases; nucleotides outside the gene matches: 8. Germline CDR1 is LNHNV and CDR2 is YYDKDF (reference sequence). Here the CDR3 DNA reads TGTGCCACCAGCACACTAGCGGGAGAAGGGCACGGGGAGCTGTTTTTT. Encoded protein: CATSTLAGEGHGELFF.

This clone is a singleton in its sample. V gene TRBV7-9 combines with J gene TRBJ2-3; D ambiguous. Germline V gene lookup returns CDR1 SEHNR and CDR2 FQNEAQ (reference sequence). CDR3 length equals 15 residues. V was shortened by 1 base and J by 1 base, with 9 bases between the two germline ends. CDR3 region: CASSLGVGRTDTQYF. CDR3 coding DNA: TGTGCCAGCAGCTTAGGTGTCGGCCGCACAGATACGCAGTATTTT.